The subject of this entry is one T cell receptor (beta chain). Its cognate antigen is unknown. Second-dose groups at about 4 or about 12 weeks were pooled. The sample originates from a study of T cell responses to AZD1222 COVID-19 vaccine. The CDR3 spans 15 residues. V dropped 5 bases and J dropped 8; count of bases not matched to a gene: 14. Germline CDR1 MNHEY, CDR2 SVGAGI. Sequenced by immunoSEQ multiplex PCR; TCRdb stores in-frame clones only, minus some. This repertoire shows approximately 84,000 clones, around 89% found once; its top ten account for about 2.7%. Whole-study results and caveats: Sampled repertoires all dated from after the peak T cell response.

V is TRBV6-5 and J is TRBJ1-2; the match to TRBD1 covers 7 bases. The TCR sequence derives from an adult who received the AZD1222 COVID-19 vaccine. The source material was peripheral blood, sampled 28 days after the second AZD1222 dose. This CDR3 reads CASSNPGQTIEGYTF. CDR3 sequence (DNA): TGTGCCAGCAGTAACCCGGGACAGACCATTGAAGGCTACACCTTC.